This T cell receptor (beta chain) came from a study of blood T cell repertoires in COVID-19. For the study at large: The origin of the acute and convalescent COVID-19 samples was the United States, Italy and Spain.

The V and J ends lost 2 bases and 4 bases respectively, with 5 bases between them. This CDR3 has 12 amino acids. Profiled with immunoSEQ multiplex PCR; TCRdb holds only in-frame clones, not every one. Of 70,000 to 90,000 clones listed, 85% are singletons. The gene calls are TRBV12-3 or TRBV12-4 and TRBJ1-1; no reliable D call. The sequence came from a man aged 55 to 69 with acute or convalescent COVID-19. Sequenced sample: peripheral blood. The CDR3: CASSLTGTEAFF. The DNA for the CDR3 is TGTGCCAGCAGTTTAACCGGCACTGAAGCTTTCTTT.